These T cell receptor beta chains were read from a single sample in a study of esophageal squamous cell carcinoma under preoperative chemotherapy. TCRdb ran MiXCR on the PCR reads and lists one entry per CDR3 protein. Here the sample spans tens of thousands of distinct CDR3 sequences, roughly 50% being singletons. The specimen was taken from a patient given preoperative chemotherapy. These receptors came from a human donor with esophageal squamous cell carcinoma. The donor label of this sample is uncertain. The CDR3 runs from the conserved cysteine through the conserved F or W. D genes are given only for firm matches. A row's size may be missing; if present it is once, few, many or a size class.

once	TRBV7-2	NA	TRBJ2-5	TGTGCGGGGGGCGGGGGCGGGAGCACAGATACCCAGTACTTC	CAGGGGGSTDTQYF
few	TRBV7-9	TRBD1	TRBJ2-5	TGTGCCAGCAGCCCACTCAGCCCGTCCTCCTACAGGGGTGGTGAGACCCAGTACTTC	CASSPLSPSSYRGGETQYF
NA	TRBV7-2	NA	TRBJ2-4	TGTGCCAGCAGCTTAGGAGTTGTTGAAAACATTCAGTACTTC	CASSLGVVENIQYF
few	TRBV5-4	TRBD1	TRBJ1-2	TGTGCCAGCAGCTACAGGGGGCGTGGCGCTAACTATGGCTACACCTTC	CASSYRGRGANYGYTF
NA	TRBV6-1	NA	TRBJ2-7	TGTGCCAGCCTTGGGGCCCCTTCCTACAATGAGCAGTACTTC	CASLGAPSYNEQYF
NA	TRBV7-2	TRBD1	TRBJ2-5	TGTGCCGGGAGCCCGCCCCGGACAGGGAAGACCCAGTACTTC	CAGSPPRTGKTQYF
NA	TRBV7-9	NA	TRBJ2-4	TGTGCCAGCAGCTTACCGGGGCGGCGGGCCAAAGACACGCAGTACTTT	CASSLPGRRAKDTQYF
NA	TRBV7-9	TRBD1	TRBJ2-5	TGTGCCAGCAGCCCTGGACAGGGTGGCCAAAAGACCCAGTACTTC	CASSPGQGGQKTQYF
NA	TRBV7-2	TRBD2	TRBJ2-4	TGTGCCAGCGGCACGGGGACTAGCGCCAAAGACATTCAGTACTTC	CASGTGTSAKDIQYF
many	TRBV19	NA	TRBJ2-1	TGTGCCAGTAGTTTAAACACGGTCCCCGGAAATGAGCAGTTCTTC	CASSLNTVPGNEQFF
NA	TRBV7-2	NA	TRBJ2-1	TGTGCCAGCAGCTTAGCGGGCTATGAGCTGTTTTTC	CASSLAGYELFF
NA	TRBV12-3/TRBV12-4	TRBD2	TRBJ2-5	TGTGCCAGCAGTTCGACTAGCGGGGATAAGCAGTACTTC	CASSSTSGDKQYF
NA	TRBV6-2/TRBV6-3	NA	TRBJ2-1	TGTGCCAGCAGTGCCCAGACAGATTGGGAGACCCAGTTCTTC	CASSAQTDWETQFF
NA	TRBV7-3	NA	TRBJ2-5	TGTGCCAGCTGCTTGGGGCCCGCGGGACGTATCAAAAACACCCAGTACTTC	CASCLGPAGRIKNTQYF
NA	TRBV6-1	NA	TRBJ2-7	TGTGGCAGAAGTGGGGGGCTGGTAAACGAGCAGTACTTC	CGRSGGLVNEQYF
once	TRBV7-3	NA	TRBJ2-4	TGTGCCAGCAGCTTGGGGCCGGCGGGCCGTGACAAAAAGATTCAGTACTTC	CASSLGPAGRDKKIQYF
few	TRBV7-7	TRBD2	TRBJ2-1	TGTGCCAGCAGCTTAGACGTCCCGGCGGGAGGACGCAATGAGCAGTTCTTC	CASSLDVPAGGRNEQFF
many	TRBV7-2	NA	TRBJ2-1	TGTGCCAGCAAGGGCGCTTCAAATGAGCAGTTCTTC	CASKGASNEQFF
NA	TRBV7-3	NA	TRBJ2-1	TGTGCCAGCAGCCCTGATAGGATCTCTGAGCAGTTCTTC	CASSPDRISEQFF
NA	TRBV11-3	NA	TRBJ2-7	TGTGCCAGCAGCTCGAATGGGTCCCCCTACGAGCAGTACTTC	CASSSNGSPYEQYF
few	TRBV6-5	TRBD2	TRBJ2-5	TGTGCCAGCAGTTCATGGGGGGGGGAGCAAGAGACCCAGTACTTC	CASSSWGGEQETQYF
medium-sized	TRBV7-7	NA	TRBJ2-5	TGTGCTAGCAGCTTCGCTGGGGAAGAGACCCAGTACTTC	CASSFAGEETQYF
many	TRBV7-8	TRBD1	TRBJ1-2	TGTGCCAGCAGCTTAGTTACAGGGGACGATCGCTACACCTTC	CASSLVTGDDRYTF
once	TRBV7-6	TRBD2	TRBJ2-5	TGTGCCACCAGCTTGGATGCGGCCCTCCGCGGGGGTGCCAAAGAGATTCAGTACTTC	CATSLDAALRGGAKEIQYF
NA	TRBV11-2	NA	TRBJ2-3	TGTGCCGGGGGCCGTGGCCAAGATACGCAGTACTTT	CAGGRGQDTQYF
medium-sized	TRBV7-3	NA	TRBJ2-1	TGTGCCAGCAGCTTAGGGGAGTTCAGTGAGCAGTTCTTC	CASSLGEFSEQFF
NA	TRBV7-9	TRBD2	TRBJ2-1	TGTGCCAGCAGCTTAGCGGGACTAGGGGGCAATGAGCAGTTCTTC	CASSLAGLGGNEQFF
NA	TRBV6-1	TRBD2	TRBJ2-5	TGTGCCAGCAGTGAAGCGGGAGGGCCGGTTGAGACCCAGTACTTC	CASSEAGGPVETQYF
NA	TRBV7-8	NA	TRBJ1-1	TGTGCCAGCAGCCTACGACGACAGAGAATGAACACTGAAGCTTTCTTT	CASSLRRQRMNTEAFF
once	TRBV7-2	NA	TRBJ2-4	TGTGCCAGCAGCTCGGGGCTGTGGGCCACAAACACGCAGTACTTC	CASSSGLWATNTQYF
NA	TRBV7-2	NA	TRBJ2-1	TGTGCCAGCAGCTCGGGGCGGCTAGCAGGAGCCAGGGAGACCCAGTTCTTC	CASSSGRLAGARETQFF
few	TRBV5-5	NA	TRBJ2-7	TGTGCCAGCAGCTTGGGCTACGAGCAGTACTTC	CASSLGYEQYF
many	TRBV7-8	TRBD2	TRBJ2-5	TGTGCCAGCAGCCCGGGTGGGGGGGGAGAGACCCAGTACTTC	CASSPGGGGETQYF
many	TRBV7-9	NA	TRBJ2-3	TGTGCCAGCAGCTTAAGCGGTACAGCCTCCGATACGCAGTATTTT	CASSLSGTASDTQYF
NA	TRBV6-1	NA	TRBJ1-4	TGTGCCAGCAGTGAGGGTGGCTCGAATGAAAAACTGTTTTTT	CASSEGGSNEKLFF
once	TRBV11-2	TRBD2	TRBJ2-1	TGTGCCAGCAGCCCAACCGGGACTAGTATCTACAATGAGCAGTTCTTC	CASSPTGTSIYNEQFF
many	TRBV12-3/TRBV12-4	NA	TRBJ2-2	TGTGCCAGCAGTTTTTCGACAAACACCGGGGAGCTGTTTTTT	CASSFSTNTGELFF
many	TRBV7-7	TRBD2	TRBJ2-5	TGTGCTAGCAGCCCCAGGGAGGGGCTTAAAGAGACCCAGTACTTC	CASSPREGLKETQYF
many	TRBV11-3	NA	TRBJ2-1	TGTGCCAGCAGTTTAAGGGGGGGAACAAGCTACGAGCAGTTCTTC	CASSLRGGTSYEQFF
NA	TRBV12-5	TRBD2	TRBJ2-1	TGTGCTAGTGGTTTACACGGGTGGGGGTTAAGCGGGAGCTATGAGCAGTTCTTC	CASGLHGWGLSGSYEQFF
NA	TRBV19	NA	TRBJ2-1	TGTGCCAGTAGTATAATCTCGAGCTCCGGTGAGCAGTTCTTC	CASSIISSSGEQFF
NA	TRBV7-3	NA	TRBJ2-3	TGTGCCAGCGGCTTCGCTGGCCGTGGCACAGATACGCAGTATTTC	CASGFAGRGTDTQYF
NA	TRBV7-9	NA	TRBJ2-3	TGTGGCAGCAGCGTACGAGAGACGCAGTATTTC	CGSSVRETQYF
many	TRBV7-9	TRBD2	TRBJ2-1	TGTGCCAGCAGCCCTGGACTAGTGGATGAGCAGTTCTTC	CASSPGLVDEQFF
NA	TRBV5-6	NA	TRBJ2-2	TGTGCCAGCAGCTTAAGAGGTAACACCGGGGCGCTGTTTTTT	CASSLRGNTGALFF
NA	TRBV7-6	NA	TRBJ2-5	TGTGCCAGCAGCTTGGATCCGCCCATCGGGGGCGGAGACCAAGAGATCCAGTACTTC	CASSLDPPIGGGDQEIQYF
many	TRBV6-1	NA	TRBJ2-2	TGTGCCAGCTTGGAAAAGCTGAACACCGGGGAGCTGTTTTTT	CASLEKLNTGELFF
NA	TRBV11-3	TRBD1	TRBJ2-3	TGTGCCAGCTGCGGACAGGGCCAAGATACGCAGTATTTT	CASCGQGQDTQYF
many	TRBV7-9	TRBD1	TRBJ2-1	TGTGCCAGCAGCCCACGACAGGGGCCCGAGAGTGAGCAGTTCTTC	CASSPRQGPESEQFF
NA	TRBV7-2	NA	TRBJ2-2	TGTGCCAGCAGCTTTGAGACTGGGAACACCGAGGAGCTGTATTTT	CASSFETGNTEELYF
few	TRBV7-2	NA	TRBJ2-1	TGTGCCAGCAGCCCGGGCCTCAGCTCCTACAATGAGCAGTTCTTC	CASSPGLSSYNEQFF
NA	TRBV5-1	NA	TRBJ2-1	TGCGCCAGCAGCTTGGGACTAGAAGAGACCCAGTTCTTC	CASSLGLEETQFF
NA	TRBV7-8	NA	TRBJ2-1	TGTGCCAGCAGCTTAGCGGGGCAGGCGTCCTATGAGCAGTTCTTC	CASSLAGQASYEQFF
NA	TRBV11-2	NA	TRBJ2-7	TGTGCCAGCAGCTTGGGGGTTCAGGGCGAGCAGTACTTC	CASSLGVQGEQYF
NA	TRBV30	TRBD2	TRBJ2-7	TGTGCCTGGAGGGCCGGGACTAGCGGTTACGAGCAGTACTTC	CAWRAGTSGYEQYF